The clone carrying this TCR beta chain has a handful of counts. CDR1 is SGHVS and CDR2 is FNYEAQ in the germline V gene. The CDR3 is made up of 15 amino acids. The V gene lost 1 base and the J gene lost 8 bases, with 17 bases spanning the gap. TCRdb reprocessed the 5' RACE reads via MiXCR and lists one record per CDR3 protein. The sample lists around 340,000 distinct CDR3 sequences, about 21% occurring once. This specimen belongs to a study of T-cell memory formation after mild COVID-19. The chain recombines TRBV7-6 with TRBJ1-2; maybe TRBD1 (6 bases). The sequencing input was PBMCs or a T cell subset sorted from them (not recorded which). This receptor was obtained from an adult woman who had mild COVID-19 (a few samples of this study predate the infection). Cell type and time point are not known. The CDR3 is CASSLERPGVGGYTF. CDR3 in DNA: TGTGCCAGCAGCTTAGAGCGCCCAGGGGTAGGCGGCTACACCTTC.